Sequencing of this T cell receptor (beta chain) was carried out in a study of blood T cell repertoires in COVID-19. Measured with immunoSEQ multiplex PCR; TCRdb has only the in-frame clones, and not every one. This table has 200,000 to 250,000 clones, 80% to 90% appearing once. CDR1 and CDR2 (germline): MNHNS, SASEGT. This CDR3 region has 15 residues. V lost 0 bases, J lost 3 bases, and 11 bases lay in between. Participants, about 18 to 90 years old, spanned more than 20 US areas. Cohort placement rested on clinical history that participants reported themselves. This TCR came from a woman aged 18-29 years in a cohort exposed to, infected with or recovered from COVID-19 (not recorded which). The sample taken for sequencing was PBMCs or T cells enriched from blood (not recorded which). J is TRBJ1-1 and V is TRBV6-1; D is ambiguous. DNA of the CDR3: TGTGCCAGCAGTGAAGCCTCAGTACAGTACACTGAAGCTTTCTTT. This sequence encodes CASSEASVQYTEAFF.